The 28 T cell receptor beta chains in this list originate from one sample, sequenced in a study of molecular identifiers for immune sequencing clone quantification. TCRdb used MiXCR to reprocess the PCR reads, holding one entry per CDR3 protein. The table records 60,000 to 70,000 distinct CDR3 sequences, roughly 20% of them present only once. Sequences were obtained from naive CD8+ T cells from blood, with Jurkat cell RNA spiked in. This sample's subset: FACS-sorted CD8+CD4-CCR7+CD45RA+ naive T cells. Source of these receptors: a human donor in good health. Some libraries in this study had Jurkat cell RNA spiked in.

This clonotype was seen many times. This rearrangement joins TRBV29-1 to TRBJ2-5; tentatively, D is TRBD2 (6 bases). The CDR3 length is 15 residues. Trimming took 0 bases from V and 4 from J, leaving 15 bases between them. Germline CDR1 is SQVTM and CDR2 is ANQGSEA. Here the CDR3 reads CSVEDRGNAAETQYF. The CDR3 DNA follows: TGCAGCGTTGAAGATCGGGGGAACGCCGCAGAGACCCAGTACTTC.

This clonotype was seen a few times. One end of the junction is discordant with germline, which a read error may explain. The rearrangement uses TRBV29-1 and TRBJ1-2, with 8 bases aligning to TRBD1. This CDR3 is built from 18 residues. The germline gives CDR1 SQVTM, CDR2 ANQGSEA. For the CDR3, the DNA is TGCAGCGTTGGGGGTGGCAGGGGGCCTGAAGAAGCTAACTGTGGCTACACCTTC. Its protein product is CSVGGGRGPEEANCGYTF.

This clonotype was seen ten or more times. This chain uses TRBV29-1 with TRBJ1-1; no clear D. In germline, CDR1 is SQVTM, CDR2 ANQGSEA. The V and J ends lost 8 bases and 7 bases respectively, with 14 bases between them. The CDR3 covers 11 residues. CDR3 loop: CSPQLVIEAFF. The CDR3 DNA reads as TGCAGCCCTCAACTGGTCATTGAAGCTTTCTTT. The full variable domain, with the rest looked up from reference TRBV29-1 and TRBJ1-1, is SAVISQKPSRDICQRGTSLTIQCQVDSQVTMMFWYRQQPGQSLTLIATANQGSEATYESGFVIDKFPISRPNLTFSTLTVSNMSPEDSSIYLCSPQLVIEAFFGQGTRLTVV.

This clonotype has at least ten counts. The genes are TRBV11-2 and TRBJ2-5; 9 positions match TRBD2. The CDR3 totals 17 residues. With 1 base clipped from V and 1 base from J, the junction kept 7 bases outside the gene matches. From germline, CDR1 is SGHAT and CDR2 FQNNGV. The CDR3 loop reads CASSLVLSGGLQETQYF. The CDR3 nucleotides read TGTGCCAGCAGCTTAGTTCTTAGCGGGGGACTCCAAGAGACCCAGTACTTC.

This clonotype appeared many times. This chain uses TRBV6-6 with TRBJ2-4, with 9 nucleotides matching TRBD2. Germline V gives CDR1 MNHNY, CDR2 SVGAGI (reference sequence). Trimming cost V 8 bases and J 0 bases; bases outside gene matches: 2. This CDR3 contains 14 residues. The CDR3 sequence is CASLAGLAKNIQYF. Written as DNA, the CDR3 is TGTGCCAGCCTAGCGGGGCTAGCCAAAAACATTCAGTACTTC.

This clonotype was seen repeatedly, ten times or more. The chain links TRBV14 to TRBJ2-3, with 11 bases aligning to TRBD2. CDR3 length equals 15 residues. Germline V CDR1 and CDR2: SGHDN, FVKESK. V lost 8 bases and J lost 5; bases outside the gene matches: 9. CDR3 region: CASSATSGTRDTQYF. CDR3 sequence (DNA): TGTGCCAGCTCCGCGACTAGCGGGACTAGAGATACGCAGTATTTT.

Ten or more counts support this clonotype. The V and J genes are TRBV6-2 or TRBV6-3 and TRBJ2-7; 7 bases agree with TRBD2. V dropped 8 bases and J dropped 2; count of bases not matched to a gene: 3. The CDR3 runs to 12 residues. Germline CDR1 reads MNHEY; CDR2 reads SVGEGT. In DNA form, the CDR3 reads TGTGCCAGCGAGCGGGACCCCTACGAGCAGTACTTC. Encoded protein: CASERDPYEQYF.

The rearrangement links TRBV19 to TRBJ2-4, with TRBD1 identical over 8 bases. The J segment lost 8 bases and the V segment lost 3 bases, leaving 3 bases of the junction unmatched. This CDR3 is 13 amino acids long. Looked up from germline, CDR1 is LNHDA and CDR2 is SQIVND (reference sequence). DNA for the CDR3: TGTGCCAGTAGTATGGACAGGGCAGACATTCAGTACTTC. As protein: CASSMDRADIQYF.

The sample holds many counts of this clonotype. The chain carries TRBV19 and TRBJ1-1; no clear D gene. V was trimmed by 3 bases and J by 0 bases, leaving 8 bases between them. Germline CDR1 LNHDA, CDR2 SQIVND (reference sequence). This CDR3 contains 14 residues. The chain's CDR3 is CASSIFGMNTEAFF. For the CDR3, the DNA is TGTGCCAGTAGTATCTTTGGTATGAACACTGAAGCTTTCTTT.

This clonotype has more than one count but fewer than ten. This may arise from a read error, as a much more abundant clone is one base away. The chain is built from TRBV4-1 and TRBJ2-1; 8 bases fit TRBD2. Germline values: CDR1 MGHRA, CDR2 YSYEKL. CDR3 size: 13 residues. CDR3 protein: CASSQASGYERFF. The CDR3 bases are TGCGCCAGCAGCCAAGCTAGCGGGTATGAGCGGTTCTTC.

This clonotype has a count of ten or more. The rearrangement links TRBV28 to TRBJ2-4, with 15 bases lining up with TRBD2. CDR3 length: 23 residues. Germline values: CDR1 MDHEN, CDR2 SYDVKM. The ends lost 5 bases at V and 0 bases at J; junction bases unmatched: 20. The CDR3 loop reads CASSRVYGLAGGRKNLAKNIQYF. The CDR3 DNA reads as TGTGCCAGCAGTAGAGTGTACGGACTAGCGGGAGGGCGGAAGAACTTAGCCAAAAACATTCAGTACTTC.

This clonotype was observed at least ten times. V usage is TRBV12-3 or TRBV12-4 and J usage is TRBJ1-1, with D possibly being TRBD1 (6 bases). Trimming left V 4 bases short and J 1 base short, with 13 bases between. CDR3 length: 15 residues. CDR3 nucleotides: TGTGCCAGCAGTTCTCAGACAGGTTGGAACACTGAAGCTTTCTTT. As protein: CASSSQTGWNTEAFF.

A word on this clonotype: With a much larger clone just one base away, this may be a read error. V usage is TRBV10-3 and J usage is TRBJ2-1, with D unclear. Deletions cut 2 bases from V and 5 bases from J, with 4 bases between. Germline assignment: CDR1 ENHRY and CDR2 SYGVKD. The CDR3 totals 12 residues. In DNA form, the CDR3 reads TGTGCCATCAGTGAGGAACACAATGAGCAGTTCTTC. Its protein product is CAISEEHNEQFF.

Many counts were recorded for this clonotype. V is TRBV4-1 and J is TRBJ2-2, with 8 bases identical to TRBD1. CDR3 length: 17 amino acids. The junction had 13 bases not matched to a gene; V was cut back by 4 bases and J by 6 bases. CDR1 is MGHRA, CDR2 YSYEKL, per germline. The CDR3: CASSPEPGQAGPGELFF. The DNA of the CDR3 is TGCGCCAGCAGCCCGGAGCCGGGACAGGCTGGTCCCGGGGAGCTGTTTTTT.

Many counts were recorded for this clonotype. The V and J genes are TRBV4-1 and TRBJ2-7; D could derive from TRBD1 or TRBD2 (5 bases each). V was shortened by 1 base and J by 3 bases, with 10 bases between the two germline ends. Germline lookup yields CDR1 MGHRA and CDR2 YSYEKL. This CDR3 is 14 amino acids long. The CDR3 coding sequence is TGCGCCAGCAGCCAAGCCGAGGGGATCTACGAGCAGTACTTC. This translates into CASSQAEGIYEQYF.

This clonotype was picked up many times. This chain connects TRBV30 to TRBJ2-5; 9 nucleotides agree with TRBD2. In germline, CDR1 is GTSNPN, CDR2 SVGIG (reference sequence). Unmatched junction bases numbered 12, after V lost 2 bases and J lost 2 bases. The CDR3 extends over 17 amino acids. The CDR3 sequence is CAWSFGASGAKQETQYF. The CDR3 nucleotides are TGTGCCTGGAGTTTCGGGGCTAGCGGGGCCAAACAAGAGACCCAGTACTTC.

This clonotype was observed at least ten times. The chain uses TRBV20-1 and TRBJ2-5; D ambiguous. The germline V gene has CDR1 DFQATT and CDR2 SNEGSKA (reference sequence). CDR3 length: 14 residues. Trimming removed 5 bases at V and 5 bases at J, with 18 bases between. The CDR3 loop is CSASSYRATETQYF. The CDR3 DNA is TGCAGTGCTTCGTCGTATAGGGCGACGGAGACCCAGTACTTC.

This clonotype was detected many times. The rearrangement joins TRBV6-5 to TRBJ2-1; possible D gene TRBD2, 6 bases. The V end was cut by 2 bases, the J end by 2 bases, with 13 bases between. The CDR3 has 16 residues. The germline gives CDR1 MNHEY, CDR2 SVGAGI. In DNA, the CDR3 is TGTGCCAGCAGTTACCGGTCGGGCGGGGCCTACAATGAGCAGTTCTTC. Translated: CASSYRSGGAYNEQFF.

The rearrangement uses TRBV20-1 and TRBJ2-1, with a weak D call TRBD2 (6 bases). Germline CDR1 is DFQATT and CDR2 is SNEGSKA (reference sequence). The CDR3 length is 14 residues. V was pared by 2 bases and J by 12 bases, with 20 bases between. For the CDR3, the DNA is TGCAGTGCTAGACATATCGGGGGAGTGCATGGGCAGTTCTTC. It translates to CSARHIGGVHGQFF.

This clonotype has ten or more counts. The chain uses TRBV27 and TRBJ1-6; TRBD1 matches at 7 bases. The germline V gene encodes CDR1 MNHEY and CDR2 SMNVEV (reference sequence). The CDR3 runs to 17 residues. Trimming cost V 3 bases and J 5 bases; bases outside gene matches: 10. CDR3 in amino acids: CASSLWAPGQNNSPLHF. CDR3 bases: TGTGCCAGCAGTTTGTGGGCTCCGGGACAGAATAATTCACCCCTCCACTTT.

This clonotype was seen at least ten times. The chain employs TRBV6-2 or TRBV6-3 and TRBJ2-7; no firm D call. Germline V gene data show CDR1 as MNHEY and CDR2 as SVGEGT. CDR3 size: 13 residues. V was cut by 0 bases and J by 3 bases, with 6 bases left in between. As DNA, the CDR3 is TGTGCCAGCAGTTACTCGGGCGTCTACGAGCAGTACTTC. This translates into CASSYSGVYEQYF.

V gene TRBV2 combines with J gene TRBJ2-7; TRBD1 might be the D (6 bases). The CDR3 sequence is 17 residues long. CDR1 is SNHLY, CDR2 FYNNEI, per germline. V was shortened by 2 bases and J by 0 bases, with 17 bases between the two germline ends. The CDR3 protein is CASSERRGGRSSYEQYF. CDR3 nucleotides: TGTGCCAGCAGTGAAAGGAGAGGGGGTAGGAGCTCCTACGAGCAGTACTTC. The full variable domain, with the rest looked up from reference TRBV2 and TRBJ2-7, is EPEVTQTPSHQVTQMGQEVILRCVPISNHLYFYWYRQILGQKVEFLVSFYNNEISEKSEIFDDQFSVERPDGSNFTLKIRSTKLEDSAMYFCASSERRGGRSSYEQYFGPGTRLTVT.

This clonotype occurred many times. The chain links TRBV7-8 to TRBJ2-1; 14 bases agree with TRBD2. This CDR3 comprises 14 residues. V gave up 5 bases and J gave up 10 bases; unmatched junction bases: 4. The V gene's germline CDR1 is SGHVS and CDR2 FQNEAQ. The CDR3 DNA reads as TGTGCCAGCAGCCAGGGACTAGCGGGAGTAGAGCAGTTCTTC. Translation: CASSQGLAGVEQFF.

In this sample, this clonotype turned up many times. This chain uses TRBV19 with TRBJ2-1, with TRBD2 matching over 14 bases. J gave up 9 bases and V 3 bases, and 4 bases lay outside the gene matches. CDR3 size: 15 residues. Germline CDR1 and CDR2: LNHDA and SQIVND (reference sequence). The CDR3 spells CASSIGLAGGSEQFF. The CDR3 nucleotides read TGTGCCAGTAGTATTGGACTAGCGGGAGGTTCTGAGCAGTTCTTC.

As for this clonotype: This may stem from a read error, because a much larger clone lies one nucleotide away. The rearrangement uses TRBV9 and TRBJ2-7, with a tentative D call TRBD2 (5 bases). Germline lookup yields CDR1 SGDLS and CDR2 YYNGEE. This CDR3 is 15 amino acids long. The CDR3 loop is CASSVAGTDYYEQCF. Here the CDR3 DNA reads TGTGCCAGCAGCGTAGCGGGTACTGACTACTACGAGCAGTGCTTC.

This clonotype has at least ten counts. V usage is TRBV4-1 and J usage is TRBJ1-1; no definite D call. The germline V gene has CDR1 MGHRA and CDR2 YSYEKL. V shed 4 bases and J shed 4 bases, with 10 bases lying between them. The CDR3 is 13 residues long. CDR3 coding DNA: TGCGCCAGCAGCCGAGGACCGGGCACTGAAGCTTTCTTT. This gives the protein CASSRGPGTEAFF.

At least ten counts were recorded for this clonotype. J is TRBJ2-1 and V is TRBV19, with TRBD2 matching over 10 bases. Germline CDR1 and CDR2: LNHDA and SQIVND (reference sequence). This CDR3 has 18 amino acids. With V trimmed by 5 bases and J by 4 bases, 14 bases remained unmatched. The chain's CDR3 is CASSPGSSGRDSYNEQFF. Here the CDR3 DNA reads TGTGCCAGTAGTCCCGGTTCTAGCGGGAGAGATAGTTACAATGAGCAGTTCTTC.

This clonotype has at least ten counts. At one boundary the junction diverges from the germline segment, which might be a read error. This chain links TRBV29-1 with TRBJ2-5; 9 bases are a match to TRBD2. Germline assignment: CDR1 SQVTM and CDR2 ANQGSEA. The CDR3 totals 14 residues. The CDR3 DNA sequence: TGCAGCATTGATGTTCCTAGCGGGAAAGAGACCCAGTACTTC. This codes for CSIDVPSGKETQYF.